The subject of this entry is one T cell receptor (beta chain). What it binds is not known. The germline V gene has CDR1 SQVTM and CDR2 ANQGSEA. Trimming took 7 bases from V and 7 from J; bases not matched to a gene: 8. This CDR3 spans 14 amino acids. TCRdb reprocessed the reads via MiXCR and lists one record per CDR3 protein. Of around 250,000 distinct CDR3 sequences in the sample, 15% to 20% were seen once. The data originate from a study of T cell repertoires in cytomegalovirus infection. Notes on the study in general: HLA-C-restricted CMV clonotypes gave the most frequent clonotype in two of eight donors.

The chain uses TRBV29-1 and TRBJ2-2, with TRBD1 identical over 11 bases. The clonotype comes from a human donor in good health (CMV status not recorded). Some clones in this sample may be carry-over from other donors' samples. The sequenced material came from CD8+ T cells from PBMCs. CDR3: CSAYGQGAIGELFF. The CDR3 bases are TGCAGCGCCTACGGACAGGGGGCGATCGGGGAGCTGTTTTTT.